This T cell receptor beta chain was observed in a study of T-cell memory formation after mild COVID-19. Study-level information: In these data, TCR clusters were largely donor specific.

The CDR3 consists of 14 residues. From germline, CDR1 is SGDLS and CDR2 YYNGEE. The germline V and J ends were trimmed by 3 bases and 1 base, with 10 bases remaining between them. Via MiXCR, TCRdb re-called the 5' RACE reads, giving one row per CDR3 protein. The sample has under 90,000 distinct CDR3 sequences, approximately 14% seen once; the top ten hold roughly a third. The chain carries TRBV9 and TRBJ2-5, with D maybe TRBD1 (6 bases). Sample: PBMCs or a T cell subset sorted from them (not recorded which). This TCR was sampled from an adult woman who had mild COVID-19 (a few samples of this study predate the infection). Cell type and time point are not known. This CDR3 is CASSADSLQETQYF. The CDR3 DNA sequence: TGTGCCAGCAGCGCGGACAGCCTCCAAGAGACCCAGTACTTC. The variable domain in full, with the rest retrieved from reference TRBV9 and TRBJ2-5, is DSGVTQTPKHLITATGQRVTLRCSPRSGDLSVYWYQQSLDQGLQFLIQYYNGEERAKGNILERFSAQQFPDLHSELNLSSLELGDSALYFCASSADSLQETQYFGPGTRLLVL.